The entry that follows covers one T cell receptor beta chain sequence. No cognate antigen has been identified for it. The sample holds no much larger clone one base away, and base qualities are not on file. This sample was included in a study of CD8+ T cells in alopecia areata (dated by TCRdb to the late 2010s). Concerning the study at large: The treated patients, all with moderate-to-severe alopecia areata, were enrolled in an open-label pilot trial of oral tofacitinib given at 5 to 10 mg twice daily. Patients stayed on tofacitinib for 6 to 18 months and then had 6 months of follow-up off drug so that delayed response and recurrence could be assessed. In treated patients, disease severity was measured using the SALT score, which gives the percentage of scalp surface area affected. To study T cell clonal expansion in alopecia areata, the researchers applied high-throughput TCRbeta sequencing to both the C3H/HeJ mouse model and human patients. On the human side, TCRbeta sequencing was run on scalp tissue and on sorted CD4+ and CD8+ peripheral blood T cells from healthy controls and from alopecia areata patients with either patchy or totalis/universalis disease. Patients on tofacitinib were biopsied at baseline and after 4 and 24 weeks of treatment, and several of the patients also had a later scalp biopsy. Clonality in the scalp was compared among normal scalp (n=4), patchy alopecia areata scalp (n=8), and alopecia totalis/universalis scalp (n=8). RNA came from the PAXgene miRNA kit for fixed scalp, the miRNeasy kit for PBMCs, and the RNeasy kit for mouse skin. Amplification of TCRbeta CDR3 regions was done by immunoSEQ multiplex PCR using 35 Vbeta forward primers and 13 Jbeta reverse primers. The investigation overall reported the following: Compared with normal scalp, lesional scalp, particularly in alopecia totalis/universalis, had higher clonality and more expanded CD8+ clones, which suggests antigenic drive. Unlike mouse skin, where gammadelta T cells dominate, normal human skin contains resident alphabeta T cells that get sequenced too, which complicates analysis of the scalp TCR repertoire. During tofacitinib treatment, many expanded lesional clones remained in scalp and blood, and this persistence may partly explain relapse after treatment is stopped. Tofacitinib significantly decreased scalp clonality and the number of expanded CD8+ clones among the top 100 scalp clones. Because the treated cohort was small and had just a single nonresponder, larger studies are needed to establish links between baseline CD8+ expansion and response. TCR sequences shared between patients were less clear than in mice, possibly partly because of HLA diversity in the patient population.

V lost 8 bases and J lost 1 base; the stretch between them is 15 bases long. Looking up the germline V gene (reference sequence) yields CDR1 LNHNV and CDR2 YYDKDF. Including cysteine and phenylalanine, the CDR3 has 15 amino acids. Only the CDR3 DNA is retained, 45 bases long and in frame from the first base. In light of the paper, this sample's treatment or condition label describes: oral pan-JAK inhibitor, 5-10 mg twice daily. Lesional scalp punch biopsies and peripheral blood were collected from alopecia areata patients. After PBMCs were isolated by density centrifugation and stained for CD3, CD4 and CD8, a FACSAria was used to sort CD4+ and CD8+ T cells. To prepare the library, the immunoSEQ multiplex PCR assay was applied. RNA was extracted from all samples and reverse transcribed into cDNA as template for TCR sequencing. SuperScript III was used for first-strand cDNA synthesis, primed with a 2:1 mix of oligo-dT and random hexamers. Amplification bias was assessed with a synthetic immune receptor repertoire, and residual bias was removed computationally. As for the original processing: Raw reads were preprocessed to remove errors, and CDR3 was defined by IMGT conventions from the conserved cysteine to phenylalanine. To get clonality, Shannon entropy was normalized by log2 of the number of productive unique TCRs and the result was subtracted from 1. Whether scalp clones were CD4 or CD8 was inferred by matching scalp TCRbeta sequences against CD4 and CD8 repertoires sorted from blood. The source is immuneACCESS, and TCRdb retained only in-frame sequences with V and J called. Part of the clones is not carried over; for the studies checked, unresolved V genes explain less than half of this, and the remainder is unexplained. V, J and clone size derive from that table, while D and trimming were established from the DNA sequence. The sample data list a few hundred thousand clones, and roughly two fifths of these were observed just once. The biggest ten clones account for roughly 2.6% of the sample.

The chain links TRBV15 with TRBJ1-5; the D gene identity is not certain. The TCR originated in a human donor with alopecia areata. The specimen comprised CD4+ T cells sorted from blood, sampled between weeks 36 and 40, from a patient treated with tofacitinib. This receptor has the CDR3 CATSSDGGSNQPQHF. The nucleotide sequence is TGTGCCACCTCTTCTGATGGCGGGAGCAATCAGCCCCAGCATTTT.